The T cell receptor (beta chain) under discussion was sequenced for a study of control samples from healthy donors and cancer patients. Using immunoSEQ multiplex PCR, the repertoire was profiled, and TCRdb retains in-frame clones only, with some absent. The repertoire has tens of thousands of clones, more than 70% of them found once; the top ten carry approximately 1.4%. This CDR3 has 15 amino acids. The V gene's germline CDR1 is MNHEY and CDR2 SVGAGI. V shed 2 bases and J 5 bases; nucleotides not matched to a gene: 6. This sequence originates from a man in his forties with colorectal cancer. The V and J genes are TRBV6-5 and TRBJ1-1; 9 nucleotides line up with TRBD1. Sequencing was done on a sample of PBMCs. CDR3 region: CASSYTTGGETEAFF. CDR3 sequence (DNA): TGTGCCAGCAGTTACACTACAGGGGGCGAAACTGAAGCTTTCTTT.